This passage covers 31 T cell receptor beta chains from one sample sequenced in a study of T-cell memory formation after mild COVID-19. TCRdb re-derived calls from the 5' RACE reads in MiXCR, one entry per CDR3 protein. The sample consists of about 150,000 distinct CDR3 sequences, roughly 31% of them appearing once. The specimen was PBMCs or a T cell subset sorted from them (not recorded which). All receptors come from an adult woman who had mild COVID-19 (a few samples of this study predate the infection). Cell type and time point are not known.

This clonotype turned up a few times. In nucleotides, the CDR3 is TGTGCCAGCAGTTTAGCCAGACTAGGGACCCAGTACTTC. Protein product: CASSLARLGTQYF. This sequence joins TRBV12-3 or TRBV12-4 and TRBJ2-5; maybe TRBD2 (6 bases). V gave up 0 bases and J gave up 7 bases, with 9 bases separating them. CDR3 length equals 13 residues.

This clonotype occurred a few times. As DNA, the CDR3 is TGTGCCAGCAGCCAAGAAACGGGGGGGCCTCTTTCTTACAATGAGCAGTTCTTC. This translates into CASSQETGGPLSYNEQFF. V usage is TRBV4-2 and J usage is TRBJ2-1, with 8 bases lining up with TRBD2. The CDR3 extends over 18 amino acids. Germline CDR1 LGHNA, CDR2 YNFKEQ. V shed 0 bases, J shed 4 bases, and the junction held 11 bases outside the gene matches.

The chain employs TRBV25-1 and TRBJ1-2, with unresolved D. The ends were cut back, 4 bases at V and 4 bases at J, with 10 bases in the middle. Germline V CDR1 and CDR2: MGHDK, SYGVNS. The CDR3 consists of 13 residues. The CDR3 sequence is CASSVGWGYGYTF. The CDR3 coding sequence is TGTGCCAGCAGTGTGGGGTGGGGCTATGGCTACACCTTC.

The chain recombines TRBV4-3 with TRBJ1-1, with unresolved D. The V end was cut by 3 bases, the J end by 0 bases, with 17 bases between. From germline, CDR1 is LGHNA and CDR2 YSLEER. CDR3 length equals 17 residues. The chain's CDR3 is CASSQSETNFMNTEAFF. As DNA, the CDR3 is TGCGCCAGCAGCCAGTCCGAGACCAACTTCATGAACACTGAAGCTTTCTTT.

This clonotype was seen a handful of times. The chain uses TRBV3-1 and TRBJ1-5; D not resolved. With 2 bases removed from V and 6 bases from J, the gap between germline ends came to 14 bases. The V gene's germline CDR1 is LGHDT and CDR2 YNNKEL (reference sequence). The CDR3 contains 15 residues. The CDR3 DNA follows: TGTGCCAGCAGCCAAAGTGGTCAAGGGTTTCAGCCCCAGCATTTT. Translation gives CASSQSGQGFQPQHF.

The chain is built from TRBV7-3 and TRBJ2-1; 12 bases match TRBD2. The ends lost 5 bases at V and 7 bases at J; junction bases unmatched: 3. The germline gives CDR1 SGHTA, CDR2 FQGTGA. The CDR3 length is 14 residues. The CDR3 sequence: CASSEGLAGNEQFF. The CDR3 DNA reads TGTGCCAGCAGCGAAGGACTAGCGGGGAATGAGCAGTTCTTC.

This clonotype was seen a few times. This chain links TRBV29-1 with TRBJ2-1; TRBD1 might be the D (7 bases). Germline loops: CDR1 SQVTM, CDR2 ANQGSEA. V lost 1 base to trimming and J lost 9 bases, with 13 bases between them. The CDR3 sequence is 13 residues long. In DNA form, the CDR3 reads TGCAGCGTTGAAGGGCGCCAGGGGGGTGAGCAGTTCTTC. Its translation: CSVEGRQGGEQFF.

This clonotype was observed a handful of times. J is TRBJ2-5 and V is TRBV6-5; no definite D call. The germline V gene encodes CDR1 MNHEY and CDR2 SVGAGI. The CDR3 has 14 residues. With 0 bases removed from V and 5 bases from J, the gap between germline ends came to 10 bases. The CDR3 sequence is CASSYSISRETQYF. In nucleotides, the CDR3 is TGTGCCAGCAGTTACTCGATTAGCAGGGAGACCCAGTACTTC.

This clonotype has only a few counts. The chain links TRBV4-3 to TRBJ2-1, with 9 positions matching TRBD2. CDR1 and CDR2 (germline): LGHNA, YSLEER. The CDR3 runs to 19 residues. Losses at the gene ends were 3 bases for V and 10 bases for J; bases not matched to a gene: 22. The CDR3 DNA reads as TGCGCCAGCAGCCAGGCCTTTTCTTTCGCTAGCGGGGACGTACGAGAGCAGTTCTTC. Its translation: CASSQAFSFASGDVREQFF.

There are a few counts of this clonotype. The chain couples TRBV29-1 to TRBJ1-2; the D is unclear. This CDR3 is 13 amino acids long. V was cut by 6 bases and J by 3 bases, with 14 bases left in between. Per the germline V gene, CDR1 is SQVTM and CDR2 is ANQGSEA. The CDR3 DNA sequence: TGCAGCGTCCCGGGAGGGTTGTACTATGGCTACACCTTC. It translates to CSVPGGLYYGYTF.

This clonotype has a count of ten or more. The J gene is TRBJ2-1, the V gene TRBV7-3, with 14 bases aligning to TRBD2. The CDR3 spans 14 residues. Germline V gene sequence: CDR1 SGHTA, CDR2 FQGTGA. The V segment lost 4 bases and the J segment 14 bases; nucleotides outside the gene matches: 7. The DNA for the CDR3 is TGTGCCAGCAGCTCGGGACTAGCGGGAGAGCCTAAGTTCTTC. This sequence encodes CASSSGLAGEPKFF.

This chain links TRBV5-1 with TRBJ2-7, with TRBD2 as a possible D gene (6 bases). V lost 5 bases, J lost 3 bases, and 12 bases lay in between. The CDR3 has 13 amino acids. Germline loops: CDR1 SGHRS, CDR2 YFSETQ. The CDR3 coding sequence is TGCGCCAGCAGTCCAGGAGCGGGCTACGAGCAGTACTTC. This sequence encodes CASSPGAGYEQYF.

This clonotype was detected only a few times. The chain joins TRBV2 to TRBJ2-1, with D possibly being TRBD2 (5 bases). The CDR3 loop spans 11 amino acids. V gave up 7 bases and J gave up 5 bases, with 6 bases separating them. Looked up from germline, CDR1 is SNHLY and CDR2 is FYNNEI. CDR3 in amino acids: CASTRDNEQFF. CDR3 DNA sequence: TGTGCCAGCACGAGGGACAATGAGCAGTTCTTC.

The chain links TRBV6-5 to TRBJ1-4; D is unclear. Germline loops: CDR1 MNHEY, CDR2 SVGAGI. The CDR3 runs 14 residues. V lost 7 bases and J lost 0, with 9 bases in between. The chain's CDR3 is CASKPDATNEKLFF. The DNA of the CDR3 is TGTGCCAGCAAACCAGACGCAACTAATGAAAAACTGTTTTTT.

This chain links TRBV5-1 with TRBJ2-6, with 8 positions matching TRBD2. The CDR3 has 16 residues. CDR1 and CDR2 (germline): SGHRS, YFSETQ. The V segment lost 0 bases and the J segment 2 bases; nucleotides outside the gene matches: 1. The CDR3 loop is CASSLAGGAGANVLTF. CDR3 sequence (DNA): TGCGCCAGCAGCTTGGCCGGGGGGGCTGGGGCCAACGTCCTGACTTTC.

V and J are TRBV2 and TRBJ2-3; TRBD1 aligns across 10 bases. Losses at the gene ends were 5 bases for V and 5 bases for J; bases not matched to a gene: 4. Per germline, CDR1 SNHLY and CDR2 FYNNEI. This CDR3 has 14 amino acids. CDR3 loop: CASSLDRGIDTQYF. DNA for the CDR3: TGTGCCAGCAGTTTGGACAGGGGGATAGATACGCAGTATTTT. Complete variable domain (other parts from reference TRBV2 and TRBJ2-3): EPEVTQTPSHQVTQMGQEVILRCVPISNHLYFYWYRQILGQKVEFLVSFYNNEISEKSEIFDDQFSVERPDGSNFTLKIRSTKLEDSAMYFCASSLDRGIDTQYFGPGTRLTVL.

The chain joins TRBV27 to TRBJ2-7; D not certain. The CDR3 is 13 amino acids. Germline CDR1 MNHEY, CDR2 SMNVEV (reference sequence). V lost 6 bases and J 3 bases, leaving 12 bases between the germline ends. The chain's CDR3 is CASSLLISYEQYF. CDR3 DNA sequence: TGTGCCAGCAGCCTCCTTATTAGCTACGAGCAGTACTTC.

This clonotype came up a few times. The V gene is TRBV12-3 or TRBV12-4, the J gene TRBJ1-2, with 8 nucleotides matching TRBD1. This CDR3 is built from 14 residues. The J segment lost 8 bases and the V segment lost 7 bases, leaving 12 bases of the junction unmatched. The CDR3 protein is CASTTGTGGEGYTF. The CDR3 region has the DNA TGTGCCAGCACCACCGGAACAGGGGGAGAAGGCTACACCTTC.

This chain joins TRBV7-8 and TRBJ1-5; 7 bases map to TRBD1. J was trimmed by 0 bases and V by 5 bases; bases with no gene match: 1. The length of the CDR3 is 14 residues. Germline V gene data show CDR1 as SGHVS and CDR2 as FQNEAQ. As DNA, the CDR3 is TGTGCCAGCAGCGGGACAGCTAGCAATCAGCCCCAGCATTTT. Encoded protein: CASSGTASNQPQHF.

This chain connects TRBV7-2 to TRBJ2-1; 11 nucleotides align to TRBD1. V gave up 2 bases and J gave up 10 bases; unmatched junction bases: 7. Germline-derived CDR1 and CDR2 are SGHTA and FQGNSA. The CDR3 spans 15 residues. This chain's CDR3 is CASSLWTGGSEEQFF. The CDR3 region has the DNA TGTGCCAGCAGCTTATGGACAGGGGGCTCTGAAGAGCAGTTCTTC.

The gene calls are TRBV7-9 and TRBJ2-1; D may be TRBD1 or TRBD2 (5 bases each). Germline-derived CDR1 and CDR2 are SEHNR and FQNEAQ (reference sequence). The CDR3 is 16 amino acids. Trimming took 1 base from V and 7 from J, leaving 17 bases between them. CDR3 in DNA: TGTGCCAGCAGCTTAGATTGGGGAGTGGGGCAGAATGAGCAGTTCTTC. Translating gives CASSLDWGVGQNEQFF. The full variable domain, rest sourced from reference TRBV7-9 and TRBJ2-1, is DTGVSQNPRHKITKRGQNVTFRCDPISEHNRLYWYRQTLGQGPEFLTYFQNEAQLEKSRLLSDRFSAERPKGSFSTLEIQRTEQGDSAMYLCASSLDWGVGQNEQFFGPGTRLTVL.

The rearrangement uses TRBV7-6 and TRBJ2-2; a weak D match, TRBD1 (6 bases). Trimming left V 5 bases short and J 1 base short, with 11 bases between. This CDR3 is 15 amino acids long. The germline V gene encodes CDR1 SGHVS and CDR2 FNYEAQ. The CDR3 nucleotides are TGTGCCAGCAGCCGACAGGACAGGAACACCGGGGAGCTGTTTTTT. The encoded protein is CASSRQDRNTGELFF.

This rearrangement joins TRBV20-1 to TRBJ2-7, with 9 bases lining up with TRBD1. The V gene's germline CDR1 is DFQATT and CDR2 SNEGSKA (reference sequence). The V segment lost 6 bases and the J segment 1 base; nucleotides outside the gene matches: 7. This CDR3 has 14 residues. In nucleotides, the CDR3 is TGCAGTGCCACCGGACAGGGGCTATCCTACGAGCAGTACTTC. Translating gives CSATGQGLSYEQYF.

The chain carries TRBV29-1 and TRBJ1-2; D is uncertain. Germline CDR1 is SQVTM and CDR2 is ANQGSEA. The CDR3 consists of 13 residues. V was shortened by 1 base and J by 4 bases, with 10 bases between the two germline ends. As DNA, the CDR3 is TGCAGCGTTGAAGGCAGTCGGGGCTATGGCTACACCTTC. It encodes CSVEGSRGYGYTF.

This clonotype was counted only a few times. The chain recombines TRBV20-1 with TRBJ1-1, with a weak D call TRBD1 (6 bases). Germline V gene data show CDR1 as DFQATT and CDR2 as SNEGSKA (reference sequence). The CDR3 consists of 13 residues. V shed 7 bases and J shed 2 bases, with 14 bases lying between them. This chain's CDR3 is CSGVGGGNTEAFF. CDR3 coding DNA: TGCAGTGGGGTAGGAGGGGGTAACACTGAAGCTTTCTTT.

This chain connects TRBV4-1 to TRBJ2-7; maybe TRBD1 (6 bases). The V end lost 1 base, the J end lost 9 bases, and 19 bases lay between the germline ends. Germline V gene lookup returns CDR1 MGHRA and CDR2 YSYEKL. CDR3 size: 15 residues. CDR3 coding DNA: TGCGCCAGCAGCCAAGCAAAAGCGGACAGAACTGTGCAGTACTTC. This encodes CASSQAKADRTVQYF.

This clonotype showed up just once. The genes are TRBV5-1 and TRBJ1-1; no clear D. CDR1 and CDR2 from the germline V gene are SGHRS and YFSETQ. Trimming shortened V by 3 bases and J by 7 bases, and 10 bases separated the two germline ends. The CDR3 is 12 amino acids. The CDR3 loop is CASSYGDGEAFF. CDR3 DNA sequence: TGCGCCAGCAGCTACGGCGACGGTGAAGCTTTCTTT.

This chain connects TRBV4-1 to TRBJ2-4; D is ambiguous. CDR1 is MGHRA, CDR2 YSYEKL, per germline. Trimming shortened V by 0 bases and J by 10 bases, and 7 bases separated the two germline ends. The CDR3 runs 12 residues. CDR3 sequence reads: CASSQEFGIQYF. The CDR3 DNA follows: TGCGCCAGCAGCCAAGAATTTGGGATTCAGTACTTC.

The rearrangement links TRBV18 to TRBJ2-7; the D is unclear. Trimming removed 2 bases from V and 2 bases from J, with 10 bases in between. The CDR3 is made up of 14 amino acids. CDR1 is KGHSH and CDR2 is LQKENI in the germline V gene. This CDR3 reads CASSPTATTYEQYF. CDR3 bases: TGTGCCAGCTCACCAACTGCAACTACCTACGAGCAGTACTTC.

This clonotype was observed a handful of times. V usage is TRBV25-1 and J usage is TRBJ2-7, with 7 bases identical to TRBD1. J was trimmed by 4 bases and V by 1 base; bases with no gene match: 7. Germline lookup yields CDR1 MGHDK and CDR2 SYGVNS. The CDR3 is 15 amino acids. The CDR3 bases are TGTGCCAGCAGTGAATCAGAAGGGGGCGCATACGAGCAGTACTTC. Protein: CASSESEGGAYEQYF.

The table lists this clonotype with a few counts. The rearrangement uses TRBV15 and TRBJ2-1; D not certain. V lost 1 base and J 10 bases, leaving 17 bases between the germline ends. CDR3 length equals 15 residues. Germline V CDR1 and CDR2: LNHNV, YYDKDF (reference sequence). This chain's CDR3 is CATSRGLESIKEQFF. Written as DNA, the CDR3 is TGTGCCACCAGCAGAGGACTCGAGTCTATCAAGGAGCAGTTCTTC.